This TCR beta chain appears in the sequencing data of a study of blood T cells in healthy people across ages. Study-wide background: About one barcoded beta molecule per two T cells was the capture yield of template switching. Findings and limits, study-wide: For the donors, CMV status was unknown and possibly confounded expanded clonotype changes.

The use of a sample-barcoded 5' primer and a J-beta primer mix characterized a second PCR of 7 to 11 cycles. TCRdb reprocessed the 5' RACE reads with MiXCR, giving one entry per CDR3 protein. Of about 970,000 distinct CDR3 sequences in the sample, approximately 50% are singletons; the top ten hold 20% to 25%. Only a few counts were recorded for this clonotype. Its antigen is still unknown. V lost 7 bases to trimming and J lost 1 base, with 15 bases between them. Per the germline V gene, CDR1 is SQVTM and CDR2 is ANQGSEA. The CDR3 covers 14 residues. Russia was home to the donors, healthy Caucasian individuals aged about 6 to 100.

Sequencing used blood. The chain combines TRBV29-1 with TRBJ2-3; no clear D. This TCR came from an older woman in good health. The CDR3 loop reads CSAQTGLRTDTQYF. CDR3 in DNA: TGCAGCGCGCAAACGGGTCTTCGCACAGATACGCAGTATTTT.